These 17 T cell receptor beta chains share one sample of origin, sequenced in a study of CD8+ T cells in alopecia areata. Sequencing used cDNA as its template, made by extracting RNA and reverse transcribing it. Measured with immunoSEQ multiplex PCR; TCRdb has only the in-frame clones, and not every one. Here the sample spans about 140,000 clones, approximately 90% being singletons. Noted treatment: oral pan-JAK inhibitor, 5-10 mg twice daily. Sample: CD8+ T cells sorted from blood, taken at week 4, from a patient treated with tofacitinib. Receptors were obtained from a human donor with alopecia areata.

The CDR3, as DNA: TGTGCCAGCAGCTTAGGGGCAGAAACTGCGGAAGGCTACACCTTC. This encodes CASSLGAETAEGYTF. V gene TRBV11-2 combines with J gene TRBJ1-2; D is ambiguous. V was trimmed by 1 base and J by 8 bases, leaving 17 bases between them. From germline, CDR1 is SGHAT and CDR2 FQNNGV. This CDR3 is 15 amino acids long.

The chain is built from TRBV6-1 and TRBJ2-7; D remains unclear. V shed 1 base and J shed 2 bases, with 12 bases lying between them. The CDR3 covers 15 residues. The germline CDR1 and CDR2 sequences are MNHNS and SASEGT. The CDR3 protein is CASSEVVGSPYEQYF. The CDR3 DNA reads TGTGCCAGCAGTGAAGTGGTGGGGTCCCCCTACGAGCAGTACTTC.

This chain joins TRBV9 and TRBJ2-7; D is perhaps TRBD2 (5 bases). With 0 bases removed from V and 2 bases from J, the gap between germline ends came to 12 bases. The CDR3 sequence is 15 residues long. Looked up from germline, CDR1 is SGDLS and CDR2 is YYNGEE. The CDR3 DNA sequence: TGTGCCAGCAGCGTAGTTAGCGCGCCCACCTACGAGCAGTACTTC. It translates to CASSVVSAPTYEQYF.

This clone turned up a few times. The same CDR3 can be traced to other DNA sequences in this sample. This chain uses TRBV7-9 with TRBJ2-7; a possible D gene is TRBD1 (5 bases). From germline, CDR1 is SEHNR and CDR2 FQNEAQ (reference sequence). Trimming removed 5 bases at V and 4 bases at J, with 6 bases between. The CDR3 spans 11 residues. The CDR3 loop reads CASSPGYEQYF. The CDR3 DNA reads TGTGCCAGCAGCCCAGGGTACGAGCAGTACTTC.

This clone was found once. V usage is TRBV18 and J usage is TRBJ2-3; D possibly corresponds to TRBD1 (7 bases). Trimming pared 3 bases from V and 0 bases from J, leaving 13 bases between. The CDR3 is made up of 16 amino acids. In germline, CDR1 is KGHSH, CDR2 LQKENI. The CDR3 DNA reads as TGTGCCAGCTCACCCGCGGGACAGCCTAGCACAGATACGCAGTATTTT. It translates to CASSPAGQPSTDTQYF.

The chain carries TRBV7-9 and TRBJ2-2; possibly TRBD2 for D (6 bases). With 3 bases removed from V and 3 bases from J, the gap between germline ends came to 11 bases. This CDR3 spans 15 amino acids. The germline V gene has CDR1 SEHNR and CDR2 FQNEAQ (reference sequence). Here the CDR3 reads CASSLQGGHTGELFF. The CDR3, as DNA: TGTGCCAGCAGCTTGCAGGGAGGACACACCGGGGAGCTGTTTTTT.

Only one count was recorded for this clone. The chain links TRBV27 to TRBJ2-1; 9 nucleotides agree with TRBD2. Trimming at V came to 4 bases and at J to 4 bases, leaving 5 bases not matched to a gene. This CDR3 has 15 residues. In germline, CDR1 is MNHEY, CDR2 SMNVEV (reference sequence). CDR3 coding DNA: TGTGCCAGCAGTTCGCTAGCGGGAACTTACAATGAGCAGTTCTTC. Encoded protein: CASSSLAGTYNEQFF.

The gene calls are TRBV4-1 and TRBJ2-3, with D perhaps TRBD2 (5 bases). There are 13 residues in the CDR3. Germline V gives CDR1 MGHRA, CDR2 YSYEKL. Trimming cost V 4 bases and J 0 bases, with 5 bases left between them. This chain's CDR3 is CASSPGSTDTQYF. The CDR3 DNA sequence: TGCGCCAGCAGCCCGGGGAGCACAGATACGCAGTATTTT.

This clone was recorded only once. The V call is TRBV7-9, the J call TRBJ1-2, with TRBD1 identical over 8 bases. The CDR3 consists of 13 residues. V lost 11 bases and J lost 7; bases outside the gene matches: 12. CDR1 and CDR2 (germline): SEHNR, FQNEAQ (reference sequence). CDR3 in amino acids: CASGTGRGTGYTF. The CDR3, as DNA: TGTGCCTCCGGGACAGGAAGGGGGACTGGCTACACCTTC.

The rearrangement joins TRBV29-1 to TRBJ2-1; D is uncertain. V lost 5 bases and J lost 5, with 4 bases in between. The CDR3 length is 10 residues. Germline CDR1 SQVTM, CDR2 ANQGSEA. The CDR3 sequence: CSVSNNEQFF. The CDR3 DNA reads as TGCAGCGTTTCGAACAATGAGCAGTTCTTC.

Comments on this clone: The sample holds other DNA sequences that translate to the same CDR3. This chain connects TRBV7-9 to TRBJ1-1; D is unclear. CDR1 and CDR2 from the germline V gene are SEHNR and FQNEAQ (reference sequence). Trimming took 1 base from V and 5 from J, leaving 2 bases between them. The CDR3 runs 11 residues. The CDR3 sequence is CASSLGTEAFF. DNA for the CDR3: TGTGCCAGCAGCTTAGGGACTGAAGCTTTCTTT. Variable domain in full (rest from reference TRBV7-9 and TRBJ1-1): DTGVSQNPRHKITKRGQNVTFRCDPISEHNRLYWYRQTLGQGPEFLTYFQNEAQLEKSRLLSDRFSAERPKGSFSTLEIQRTEQGDSAMYLCASSLGTEAFFGQGTRLTVV.

The chain joins TRBV27 to TRBJ1-2, with D possibly TRBD1 on 5 matching bases. Between the trimmed V and J ends, which lost 2 bases and 8 bases, there was a span of 12 bases. Germline V lookup: CDR1 MNHEY, CDR2 SMNVEV (reference sequence). This CDR3 contains 13 residues. This CDR3 reads CASSLDRRRGYTF. CDR3 in DNA: TGTGCCAGCAGTTTAGACAGACGACGGGGCTACACCTTC.

This chain links TRBV19 with TRBJ1-1; D ambiguous. V lost 5 bases and J 7 bases, leaving 14 bases between the germline ends. The CDR3 is 13 amino acids. Germline assignment: CDR1 LNHDA and CDR2 SQIVND (reference sequence). The CDR3 DNA reads TGTGCCAGTAGTGTCGGTGGAGGGAGTGAAGCTTTCTTT. This encodes CASSVGGGSEAFF.

The V call is TRBV4-1, the J call TRBJ2-7, with unresolved D. V was cut by 0 bases and J by 0 bases, with 3 bases left in between. Germline assignment: CDR1 MGHRA and CDR2 YSYEKL. There are 13 residues in the CDR3. CDR3 sequence reads: CASSQDNSYEQYF. The DNA of the CDR3 is TGCGCCAGCAGCCAAGATAACTCCTACGAGCAGTACTTC.

V and J are TRBV2 and TRBJ1-5; 7 bases are shared with TRBD1. The J segment lost 6 bases and the V segment lost 5 bases, leaving 10 bases of the junction unmatched. The CDR3 covers 15 residues. Germline V gene data show CDR1 as SNHLY and CDR2 as FYNNEI. The CDR3 nucleotides read TGTGCCAGCAGTTGGGGGGCAGGGGGAAGTCAGCCCCAGCATTTT. This gives the protein CASSWGAGGSQPQHF.

V and J are TRBV9 and TRBJ2-5; D is ambiguous. Germline CDR1 and CDR2: SGDLS and YYNGEE. The CDR3 totals 14 residues. The V end lost 0 bases, the J end lost 1 base, and 7 bases lay between the germline ends. The CDR3 nucleotides are TGTGCCAGCAGCGTAGATCTGGGCCAAGAGACCCAGTACTTC. Residues: CASSVDLGQETQYF. Combining the CDR3 with reference TRBV9 and TRBJ2-5 gives the whole variable domain DSGVTQTPKHLITATGQRVTLRCSPRSGDLSVYWYQQSLDQGLQFLIQYYNGEERAKGNILERFSAQQFPDLHSELNLSSLELGDSALYFCASSVDLGQETQYFGPGTRLLVL.

This clone was seen a single time. The genes are TRBV10-3 and TRBJ2-7; 7 positions match TRBD2. CDR1 and CDR2 (germline): ENHRY, SYGVKD. This CDR3 is 13 amino acids long. With 3 bases clipped from V and 4 bases from J, the junction kept 3 bases outside the gene matches. In DNA, the CDR3 is TGTGCCATCAGTGACGCTAGCGGTTACGAGCAGTACTTC. Translating it yields CAISDASGYEQYF.